These T cell receptor beta chains were read from a single sample in a study of CD8 T cells in Susac syndrome. Using its own MiXCR run on the immunoSEQ multiplex PCR reads, TCRdb lists one record per CDR3 protein. Of more than 150,000 distinct CDR3 sequences detected, around 93% appear once; the ten largest clones hold about 0.17%. The sequencing sample was made of CD8+ T cells from PBMCs. The origin of the receptors is a human donor with Susac syndrome. Both conserved end residues are part of each CDR3. D genes are given only for firm matches. Not all rows give a size; the values are once, few, many and, for expanded clones, a class.

J gene: TRBJ1-5; clone size: .; D gene: TRBD1; V gene: TRBV12-3/TRBV12-4; CDR3 DNA: TGTGCCAGCAGTTATACAGGGGGTGGACAGCCCCAGCATTTT; CDR3 protein: CASSYTGGGQPQHF
J gene: TRBJ2-1; clone size: .; D gene: .; V gene: TRBV14; CDR3 DNA: TGTGCCAGCAGCCAAGTAACTAGGGGTAATGAGCAGTTCTTC; CDR3 protein: CASSQVTRGNEQFF
J gene: TRBJ2-7; clone size: .; D gene: TRBD1; V gene: TRBV20-1; CDR3 DNA: TGCAGTGCTAGCTTCGGGACAGGGAGGTACGAGCAGTACTTC; CDR3 protein: CSASFGTGRYEQYF
J gene: TRBJ2-5; clone size: .; D gene: TRBD2; V gene: TRBV6-1; CDR3 DNA: TGTGCCAGCAGTCTCTTAGGGGTAGCGGGGTACCAAGAGACCCAGTACTTC; CDR3 protein: CASSLLGVAGYQETQYF
J gene: TRBJ1-4; clone size: .; D gene: TRBD1; V gene: TRBV30; CDR3 DNA: TGTGCCTGGAGTGTAGACGGGGACAGGGGGCATGTTAATGAAAAACTGTTTTTT; CDR3 protein: CAWSVDGDRGHVNEKLFF
J gene: TRBJ2-1; clone size: once; D gene: .; V gene: TRBV5-1; CDR3 DNA: TGCGCCAGCAGCGACGGGATGAGCTCCTACAATGAGCAGTTCTTC; CDR3 protein: CASSDGMSSYNEQFF
J gene: TRBJ2-7; clone size: .; D gene: .; V gene: TRBV11-2; CDR3 DNA: TGTGCCAGCAGCTTAGAAAGGGAGCAGTACTTC; CDR3 protein: CASSLEREQYF
J gene: TRBJ1-6; clone size: .; D gene: TRBD1; V gene: TRBV14; CDR3 DNA: TGTGCCAGCAGCCAAGATGGGACAGGGGAAGGTTGGTCACCCCTCCACTTT; CDR3 protein: CASSQDGTGEGWSPLHF
J gene: TRBJ2-2; clone size: once; D gene: TRBD2; V gene: TRBV7-9; CDR3 DNA: TGTGCCAGCAGCGCGGGACTAGCGGGGGGACTAAACACCGGGGAGCTGTTTTTT; CDR3 protein: CASSAGLAGGLNTGELFF
J gene: TRBJ1-2; clone size: .; D gene: TRBD1; V gene: TRBV18; CDR3 DNA: TGTGCCAGCTCAACCGGGACAGGGGACAAGGGTGGCTACACCTTC; CDR3 protein: CASSTGTGDKGGYTF
J gene: TRBJ2-3; clone size: few; D gene: .; V gene: TRBV24-1; CDR3 DNA: TGTGCCACCAGTGATTTGAGCACAGATACGCAGTATTTT; CDR3 protein: CATSDLSTDTQYF
J gene: TRBJ2-7; clone size: .; D gene: .; V gene: TRBV7-2; CDR3 DNA: TGTGCCAGCAGCGGGGGGGCGCCTCTAGGCTACGAGCAGTACTTC; CDR3 protein: CASSGGAPLGYEQYF
J gene: TRBJ2-5; clone size: .; D gene: TRBD2; V gene: TRBV9; CDR3 DNA: TGTGCCAGCTCCCAGCGGGAGTTGGAGGAGACCCAGTACTTC; CDR3 protein: CASSQRELEETQYF
J gene: TRBJ1-1; clone size: .; D gene: TRBD1; V gene: TRBV30; CDR3 DNA: TGTGCCTGGCTCCCCGGGACAGGGGTAATGAACACTGAAGCTTTCTTT; CDR3 protein: CAWLPGTGVMNTEAFF
J gene: TRBJ2-7; clone size: .; D gene: .; V gene: TRBV6-1; CDR3 DNA: TGTGCCAGCAGTCGGACAGTAAACTCCTACGAGCAGTACTTC; CDR3 protein: CASSRTVNSYEQYF
J gene: TRBJ1-1; clone size: .; D gene: .; V gene: TRBV6-5; CDR3 DNA: TGTGCCAGCAGTTACTCGAAGGGCGGCCCTAGAACGACTGAAGCTTTCTTT; CDR3 protein: CASSYSKGGPRTTEAFF
J gene: TRBJ2-1; clone size: .; D gene: .; V gene: TRBV2; CDR3 DNA: TGTGCCAGCAGTGTTGAAGGGGATGAGCAGTTCTTC; CDR3 protein: CASSVEGDEQFF
J gene: TRBJ2-5; clone size: once; D gene: .; V gene: TRBV3-1; CDR3 DNA: TGTGCCAGCAGCCAATCCTTCAGTACGAGCCTCCAAGAGACCCAGTACTTC; CDR3 protein: CASSQSFSTSLQETQYF
J gene: TRBJ2-5; clone size: .; D gene: TRBD1; V gene: TRBV12-3/TRBV12-4; CDR3 DNA: TGTGCCAGCAGTCCTTGGACAGGGGATGAGACCCAGTACTTC; CDR3 protein: CASSPWTGDETQYF
J gene: TRBJ2-1; clone size: .; D gene: .; V gene: TRBV19; CDR3 DNA: TGTGCCAGTAGTATAGATCCGAACGGGGGCTTCGATGAGCAGTTCTTC; CDR3 protein: CASSIDPNGGFDEQFF
J gene: TRBJ2-5; clone size: .; D gene: TRBD2; V gene: TRBV29-1; CDR3 DNA: TGCAGCGTTCGGCAGCGGGGGTTTGAGACCCAGTACTTC; CDR3 protein: CSVRQRGFETQYF
J gene: TRBJ1-1; clone size: .; D gene: TRBD1; V gene: TRBV28; CDR3 DNA: TGTGCCAGCAGTCAAGACAGGGGGCTCGGGAACACTGAAGCTTTCTTT; CDR3 protein: CASSQDRGLGNTEAFF
J gene: TRBJ2-1; clone size: once; D gene: TRBD2; V gene: TRBV6-5; CDR3 DNA: TGTGCCAGCATCGGAGCGGGAGGTTATGAGCAGTTCTTC; CDR3 protein: CASIGAGGYEQFF
J gene: TRBJ1-4; clone size: .; D gene: TRBD1; V gene: TRBV20-1; CDR3 DNA: TGCAGTGCGAGGGGGCGATCGGGTGAAAAACTGTTTTTT; CDR3 protein: CSARGRSGEKLFF
J gene: TRBJ2-4; clone size: .; D gene: .; V gene: TRBV20-1; CDR3 DNA: TGCAGTGCTCTCACACCTCGGACAAACATTCAGTACTTC; CDR3 protein: CSALTPRTNIQYF
J gene: TRBJ1-1; clone size: .; D gene: .; V gene: TRBV20-1; CDR3 DNA: TGCAGTGCTAGAGCTATGGAGGATGGCACTGAAGCTTTCTTT; CDR3 protein: CSARAMEDGTEAFF
J gene: TRBJ1-2; clone size: .; D gene: .; V gene: TRBV7-2; CDR3 DNA: TGTGCCAGCAGCTTACCACAGGCGGGCTATGGCTACACCTTC; CDR3 protein: CASSLPQAGYGYTF
J gene: TRBJ2-5; clone size: .; D gene: .; V gene: TRBV9; CDR3 DNA: TGTGCCAGCAGCGTAGCTCTTTCGTGGGAGACCCAGTACTTC; CDR3 protein: CASSVALSWETQYF
J gene: TRBJ2-1; clone size: .; D gene: TRBD2; V gene: TRBV7-3; CDR3 DNA: TGTGCCAGCAGCAGTAGCGGGGGGGCTCAGAATGAGCAGTTCTTC; CDR3 protein: CASSSSGGAQNEQFF
J gene: TRBJ2-7; clone size: .; D gene: .; V gene: TRBV12-3/TRBV12-4; CDR3 DNA: TGTGCCAGCAGTTCCACCTCGACTCGGGACTCCTCCTACGAGCAGTACTTC; CDR3 protein: CASSSTSTRDSSYEQYF
J gene: TRBJ1-2; clone size: .; D gene: .; V gene: TRBV29-1; CDR3 DNA: TGCAGCGTTCCTACGCCCCTGGGGGGCTACACCTTC; CDR3 protein: CSVPTPLGGYTF
J gene: TRBJ2-1; clone size: .; D gene: .; V gene: TRBV11-2; CDR3 DNA: TGTGCCAGCGGTGGGGGGGCCGTGGACTACAATGAGCAGTTCTTC; CDR3 protein: CASGGGAVDYNEQFF
J gene: TRBJ1-1; clone size: .; D gene: .; V gene: TRBV7-9; CDR3 DNA: TGTGCCAGCAGTAAGGGAGGGGACACTGAAGCTTTCTTT; CDR3 protein: CASSKGGDTEAFF
J gene: TRBJ1-2; clone size: .; D gene: TRBD1; V gene: TRBV10-3; CDR3 DNA: TGTGCCATCAGACAGGGGGTGGAGGGCTACACCTTC; CDR3 protein: CAIRQGVEGYTF
J gene: TRBJ2-7; clone size: .; D gene: .; V gene: TRBV18; CDR3 DNA: TGTGCCAGCTCACCGGGACAACCAGGAGTAGGCGACGAGCAGTACTTC; CDR3 protein: CASSPGQPGVGDEQYF